The T cell receptor (beta chain) described here comes from a study of blood T cells in healthy people across ages. Trimming took 1 base from V and 5 from J, leaving 11 bases between them. The CDR3 runs to 14 residues. Germline V gives CDR1 LNHNV, CDR2 YYDKDF (reference sequence). Per sample, no less than 6 micrograms of total RNA were extracted. This clonotype was seen more than once but under ten times. Its specificity is not known. The use of a sample-barcoded 5' primer and a J-beta primer mix characterized a second PCR of roughly 6 to 11 cycles. TCRdb redid the calling of the 5' RACE reads with MiXCR, one entry per CDR3 protein. The sample lists roughly 1.6 million distinct CDR3 sequences, about 31% seen once, with about 10% in the top ten. Study results and caveats: Percentage of naive T cells showed a strong correlation with TCR beta diversity.

The sequencing sample was made of blood. V gene TRBV15 combines with J gene TRBJ2-5; perhaps TRBD2 as D (5 bases). The sequence was collected from a woman in her twenties or thirties in good health. CDR3 DNA sequence: TGTGCCACCAGCAGAGCGGGGTCCGGGGAGACCCAGTACTTC. It yields the protein CATSRAGSGETQYF.